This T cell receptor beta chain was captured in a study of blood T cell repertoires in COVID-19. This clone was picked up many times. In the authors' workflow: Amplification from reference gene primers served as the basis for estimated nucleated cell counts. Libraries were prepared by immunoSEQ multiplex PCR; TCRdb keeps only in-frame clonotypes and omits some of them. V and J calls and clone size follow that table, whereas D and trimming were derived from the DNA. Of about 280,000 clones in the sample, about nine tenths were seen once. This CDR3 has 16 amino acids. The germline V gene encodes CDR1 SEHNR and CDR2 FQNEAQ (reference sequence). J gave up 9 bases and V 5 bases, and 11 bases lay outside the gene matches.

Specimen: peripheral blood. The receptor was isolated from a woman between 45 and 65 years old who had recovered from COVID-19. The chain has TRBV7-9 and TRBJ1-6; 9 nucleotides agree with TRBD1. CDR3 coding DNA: TGTGCCAGCAGCCCCAGTTCGGGACAGGGCACTTCACCCCTCCACTTT. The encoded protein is CASSPSSGQGTSPLHF.